One and the same sample provided the 8 T cell receptor beta chains below, sequenced in a study of T cells in Graves' hyperthyroidism and ophthalmopathy. Amplification yielded TCR beta CDR3 regions, with RNA transcripts as the source. Researchers ran a first-round RT-PCR on the TCR CDR3 using the HTBI primer set. MiXCR, applied by TCRdb to the multiplex PCR reads, yields one record per CDR3 protein. The sample has about 660,000 distinct CDR3 sequences; 40% to 55% are singletons. The sample consisted of peripheral blood or thyroid tissue (not recorded which). The receptors were sampled from an adult man with Graves' disease, either hyperthyroidism or ophthalmopathy (not recorded which).

The gene calls are TRBV4-1 and TRBJ1-4; maybe TRBD1 (6 bases). The J call is doubtful: the DNA matches TRBJ2-2 better. Germline loops: CDR1 MGHRA, CDR2 YSYEKL. This CDR3 has 14 residues. CDR3 in DNA: TGCGCCAGCAGCCAAACAACAGGGTCGGGGGAGCTGTTTTTT. Its protein product is CASSQTTGSGELFF.

This clonotype has at least ten counts. The V gene is TRBV7-9, the J gene TRBJ1-4; D uncertain. V was shortened by 3 bases and J by 0 bases, with 8 bases between the two germline ends. The CDR3 length is 15 residues. Germline loops: CDR1 SEHNR, CDR2 FQNEAQ (reference sequence). CDR3 in DNA: TGTGCCAGCAGCTTCGCGGCCCCAACTAATGAAAAACTGTTTTTT. This gives the protein CASSFAAPTNEKLFF.

This chain links TRBV29-1 with TRBJ2-5; 11 bases line up with TRBD1. TRBJ2-7 explains the end of the DNA better; the J call may be wrong. The CDR3 loop spans 15 amino acids. Germline V gene sequence: CDR1 SQVTM, CDR2 ANQGSEA. CDR3 nucleotide sequence: TGCAGCGTTGTCGTCGGGACAGGGGGTTTCTACGAGCAGTACTTC. This encodes CSVVVGTGGFYEQYF.

This clonotype was picked up a small number of times. CDR3 nucleotides: TGTGCCAGCAGCTCCTCGACAGGGCCTATGAGCAATCAGCCCCAGCATTTT. It encodes CASSSSTGPMSNQPQHF. V and J are TRBV5-5 and TRBJ1-5, with 7 bases aligning to TRBD1. V dropped 3 bases and J dropped 1; count of bases not matched to a gene: 10. Germline V CDR1 and CDR2: SGHKS, YYEKEE (reference sequence). CDR3 length: 17 residues. The variable domain in full, completed from reference TRBV5-5 and TRBJ1-5, reads DAGVTQSPTHLIKTRGQQVTLRCSPISGHKSVSWYQQVLGQGPQFIFQYYEKEERGRGNFPDRFSARQFPNYSSELNVNALLLGDSALYLCASSSSTGPMSNQPQHFGDGTRLSIL.

A remark on this clonotype: It may be a read error: a sequence one base away is much more abundant. This rearrangement joins TRBV20-1 to TRBJ1-6; tentative D call: TRBD1 (5 bases). This CDR3 comprises 15 residues. The V gene's germline CDR1 is DFQATT and CDR2 SNEGSKA (reference sequence). The germline V and J ends were trimmed by 5 bases and 8 bases, with 19 bases remaining between them. CDR3 in DNA: TGCAGTGCTGGAGCCGTTGACAGCGCCTATTCACCCCTCCACTTT. It encodes CSAGAVDSAYSPLHF.

The table lists this clonotype with many counts. The chain recombines TRBV9 with TRBJ2-5; 8 bases map to TRBD2. With V trimmed by 2 bases and J by 4 bases, 10 bases remained unmatched. This CDR3 spans 16 amino acids. CDR1 SGDLS and CDR2 YYNGEE come from the germline V gene. In DNA, the CDR3 is TGTGCCAGCAGCGTGGCTAGCGGGTCCAGGGGAGAGACCCAGTACTTC. This sequence encodes CASSVASGSRGETQYF.

J is TRBJ2-7 and V is TRBV5-1; the match to TRBD1 covers 12 bases. The CDR3 runs to 16 residues. Germline assignment: CDR1 SGHRS and CDR2 YFSETQ. Losses at the gene ends were 4 bases for V and 5 bases for J; bases not matched to a gene: 10. The CDR3 loop is CASSPLGDRGPHEQYF. DNA for the CDR3: TGCGCCAGCAGCCCCTTGGGGGACAGGGGGCCTCACGAGCAGTACTTC.

This clonotype was detected only a few times. V usage is TRBV7-8 and J usage is TRBJ1-3; no reliable D call. V was pared by 3 bases and J by 0 bases, with 12 bases between. The CDR3 has 16 residues. Germline V gives CDR1 SGHVS, CDR2 FQNEAQ. The CDR3 DNA follows: TGTGCCAGCAGCTTTTGGGCAGGACCCTCTGGAAACACCATATATTTT. It encodes CASSFWAGPSGNTIYF.